This TCR beta chain was sequenced in a study of blood T cell repertoires in COVID-19. Data came from immunoSEQ multiplex PCR; TCRdb stores just in-frame clones and leaves some out. The sample yields about 78,000 clones, approximately 90% seen once. CDR1 and CDR2 (germline): SGDLS, YYNGEE. The germline V and J ends were trimmed by 3 bases and 0 bases, with 6 bases remaining between them. The CDR3 contains 13 residues. The clonotype was recovered from a woman at least 80 years old with active or convalescent COVID-19. The chain employs TRBV9 and TRBJ1-1; D ambiguous. Sequences were obtained from peripheral blood. The CDR3: CASSASLNTEAFF. The CDR3, as DNA: TGTGCCAGCAGCGCATCATTGAACACTGAAGCTTTCTTT.